This T cell receptor (beta chain) is drawn from a study of blood T cell repertoires in COVID-19. Study-wide context: Samples representing acute and convalescent COVID-19 were sourced from the United States, Italy and Spain. PBMCs, B-cell-depleted T cells, or T cells were the source of the cDNA or gDNA that made up the material.

The method was immunoSEQ multiplex PCR; TCRdb's version includes in-frame clones alone and lacks a portion of them. The repertoire holds some 30,000 clones, with 75% to 85% as singletons. This CDR3 has 15 residues. Between the trimmed V and J ends, which lost 5 bases and 5 bases, there was a span of 16 bases. Germline V gives CDR1 SGHTA, CDR2 FQGNSA. This clone turned up a few times. The sequence was collected from a human donor in a cohort sampled during active COVID-19. Sequenced material: peripheral blood. The V call is TRBV7-2, the J call TRBJ1-5; D is possibly TRBD1 (6 bases). CDR3 DNA sequence: TGTGCCAGCAGCCTCGGCCAGGGGCGGCATCAGCCCCAGCATTTT. Translation: CASSLGQGRHQPQHF.